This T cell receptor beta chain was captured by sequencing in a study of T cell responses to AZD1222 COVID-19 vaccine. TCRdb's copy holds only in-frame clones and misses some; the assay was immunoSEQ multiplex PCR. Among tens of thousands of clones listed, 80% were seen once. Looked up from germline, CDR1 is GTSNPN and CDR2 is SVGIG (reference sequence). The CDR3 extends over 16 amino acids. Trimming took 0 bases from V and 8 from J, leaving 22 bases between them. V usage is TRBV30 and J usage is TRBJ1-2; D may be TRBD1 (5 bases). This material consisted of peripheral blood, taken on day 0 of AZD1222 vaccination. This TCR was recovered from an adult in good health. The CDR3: CAWSVLLRPGLTGYTF. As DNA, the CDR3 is TGTGCCTGGAGTGTACTCCTCCGTCCAGGGTTGACGGGCTACACCTTC.